The following is a T cell receptor beta chain sequence with its context. Libraries were prepared by immunoSEQ multiplex PCR; TCRdb keeps only in-frame clonotypes and omits some of them. There are fewer than 65,000 clones in the sample; over 85% occur only once, and 17% lies in the top ten. This specimen belongs to a study of siplizumab effects on memory and regulatory T cells. Sequencing was carried out using CD8+ T cells sorted from blood. The clonotype was recovered from a human donor in good health.

CDR3 bases: TGTGCCAGCAGCTTAAGGTGGACTCCTGTTTACGAGCAGTACTTC. This encodes CASSLRWTPVYEQYF. The V call is TRBV11-2, the J call TRBJ2-7; D is perhaps TRBD2 (5 bases). Trimming cost V 2 bases and J 4 bases, with 15 bases left between them. The germline V gene encodes CDR1 SGHAT and CDR2 FQNNGV. The CDR3 covers 15 residues.